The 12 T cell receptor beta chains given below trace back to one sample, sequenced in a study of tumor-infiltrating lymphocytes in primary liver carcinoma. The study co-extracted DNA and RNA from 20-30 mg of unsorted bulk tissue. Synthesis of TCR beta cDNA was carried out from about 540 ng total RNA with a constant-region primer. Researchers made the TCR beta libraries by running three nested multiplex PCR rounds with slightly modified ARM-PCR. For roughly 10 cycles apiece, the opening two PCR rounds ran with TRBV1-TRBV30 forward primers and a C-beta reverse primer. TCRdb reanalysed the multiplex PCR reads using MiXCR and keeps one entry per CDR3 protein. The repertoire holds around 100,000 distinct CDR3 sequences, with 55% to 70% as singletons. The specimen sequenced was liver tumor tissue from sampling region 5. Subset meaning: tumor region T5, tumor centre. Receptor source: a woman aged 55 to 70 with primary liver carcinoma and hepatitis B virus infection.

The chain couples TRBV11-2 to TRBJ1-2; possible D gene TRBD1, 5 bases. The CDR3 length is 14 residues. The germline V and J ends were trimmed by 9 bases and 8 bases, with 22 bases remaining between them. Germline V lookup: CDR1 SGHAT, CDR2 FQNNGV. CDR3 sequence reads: CASSLQRGGRGYTF. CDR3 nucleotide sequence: TGTGCCAGTAGCCTTCAAAGGGGAGGTAGGGGCTACACCTTC.

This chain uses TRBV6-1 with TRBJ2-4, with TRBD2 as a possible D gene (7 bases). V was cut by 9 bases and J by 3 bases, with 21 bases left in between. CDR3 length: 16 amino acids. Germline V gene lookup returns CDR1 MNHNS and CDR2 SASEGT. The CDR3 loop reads CASTRGGELVKNIQYF. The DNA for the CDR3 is TGTGCCAGTACCCGAGGGGGGGAGCTAGTCAAAAACATTCAGTACTTC.

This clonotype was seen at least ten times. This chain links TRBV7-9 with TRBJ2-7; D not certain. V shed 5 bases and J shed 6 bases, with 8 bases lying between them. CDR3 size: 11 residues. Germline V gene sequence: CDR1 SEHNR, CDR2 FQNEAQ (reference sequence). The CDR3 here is CASSPNSEQYF. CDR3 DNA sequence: TGTGCCAGCAGCCCTAACAGCGAGCAGTACTTC.

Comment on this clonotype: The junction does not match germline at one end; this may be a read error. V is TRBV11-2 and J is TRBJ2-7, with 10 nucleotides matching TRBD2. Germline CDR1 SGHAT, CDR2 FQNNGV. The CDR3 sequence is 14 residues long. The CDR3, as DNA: TGTGTCAGCAACTTGGAACTAGCGGGAAGAGAGCAGTACTTC. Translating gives CVSNLELAGREQYF.

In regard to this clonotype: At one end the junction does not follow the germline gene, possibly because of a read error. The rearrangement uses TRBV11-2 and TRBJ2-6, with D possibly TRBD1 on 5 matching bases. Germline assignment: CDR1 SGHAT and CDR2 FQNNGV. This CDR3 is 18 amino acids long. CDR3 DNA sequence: TGTGGCAGCAGGTTACCCCAGGGTAGTTTGCCTGGGGCCAACGTCCTGACTTTC. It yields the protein CGSRLPQGSLPGANVLTF.

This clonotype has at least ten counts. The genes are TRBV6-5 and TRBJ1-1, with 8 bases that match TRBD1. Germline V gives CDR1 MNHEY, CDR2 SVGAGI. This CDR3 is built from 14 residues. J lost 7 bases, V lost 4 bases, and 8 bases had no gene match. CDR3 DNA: TGTGCCAGCAGTTCAACCACGGGACAGGTTGAAGCTTTCTTT. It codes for CASSSTTGQVEAFF.

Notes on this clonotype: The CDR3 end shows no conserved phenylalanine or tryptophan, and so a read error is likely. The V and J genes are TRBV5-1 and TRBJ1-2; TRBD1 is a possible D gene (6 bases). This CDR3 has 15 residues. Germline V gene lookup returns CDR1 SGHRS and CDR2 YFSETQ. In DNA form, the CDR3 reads TGCGCCAACAGCTTATCGACAGGAGGAAACTATGGCTACACCTCC. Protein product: CANSLSTGGNYGYTS.

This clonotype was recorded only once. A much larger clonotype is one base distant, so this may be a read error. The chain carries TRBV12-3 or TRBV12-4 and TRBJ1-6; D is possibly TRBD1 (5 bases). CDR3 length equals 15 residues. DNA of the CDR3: TGTGCCAGCAGTTTAGCCGGGGGGTCTAATTCACCCATCCACTTT. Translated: CASSLAGGSNSPIHF.

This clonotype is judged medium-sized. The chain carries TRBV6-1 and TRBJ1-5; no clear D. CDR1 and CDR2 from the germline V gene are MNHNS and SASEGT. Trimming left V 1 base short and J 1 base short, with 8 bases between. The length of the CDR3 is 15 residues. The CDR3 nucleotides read TGTGCCAGCAGTGAAGACGGAGGGAGCAATCAGCCCCAGCATTTT. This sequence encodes CASSEDGGSNQPQHF.

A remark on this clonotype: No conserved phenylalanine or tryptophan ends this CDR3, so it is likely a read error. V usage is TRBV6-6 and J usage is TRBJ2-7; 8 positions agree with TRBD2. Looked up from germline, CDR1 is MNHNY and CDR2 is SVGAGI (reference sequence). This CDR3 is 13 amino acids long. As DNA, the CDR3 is TGTGCCAGCAGCGGGAGGGGTGACTACGAACAGTACTCC. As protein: CASSGRGDYEQYS.

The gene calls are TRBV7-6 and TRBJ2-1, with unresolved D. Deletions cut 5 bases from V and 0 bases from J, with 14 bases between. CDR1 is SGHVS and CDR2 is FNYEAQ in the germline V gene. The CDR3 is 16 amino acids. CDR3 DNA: TGTGCCAGCAGCCTGTTAGTCCAAAGCTCCTACAATGAGCAGTTCTTC. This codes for CASSLLVQSSYNEQFF.

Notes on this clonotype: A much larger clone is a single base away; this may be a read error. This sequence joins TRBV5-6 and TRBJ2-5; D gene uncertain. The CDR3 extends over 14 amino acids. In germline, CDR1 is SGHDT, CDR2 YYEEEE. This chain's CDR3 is CAGSLALKQETQYF. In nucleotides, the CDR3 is TGTGCCGGCAGCTTAGCCTTAAAACAAGAGACCCAGTACTTC.